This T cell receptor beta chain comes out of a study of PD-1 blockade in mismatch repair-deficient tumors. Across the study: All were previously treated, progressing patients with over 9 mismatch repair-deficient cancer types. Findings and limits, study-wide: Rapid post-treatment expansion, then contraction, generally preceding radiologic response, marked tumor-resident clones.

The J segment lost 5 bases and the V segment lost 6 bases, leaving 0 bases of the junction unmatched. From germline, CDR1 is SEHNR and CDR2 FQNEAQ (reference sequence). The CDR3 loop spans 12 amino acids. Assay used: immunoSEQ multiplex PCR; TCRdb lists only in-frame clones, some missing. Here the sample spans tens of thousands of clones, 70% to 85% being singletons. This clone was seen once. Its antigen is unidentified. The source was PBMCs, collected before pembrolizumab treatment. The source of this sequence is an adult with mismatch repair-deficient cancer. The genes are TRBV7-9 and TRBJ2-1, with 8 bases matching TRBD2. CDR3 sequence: CASRTSDNEQFF. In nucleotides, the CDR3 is TGTGCCAGCAGGACTAGCGACAATGAGCAGTTCTTC. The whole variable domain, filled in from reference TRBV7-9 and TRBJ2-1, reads DTGVSQNPRHKITKRGQNVTFRCDPISEHNRLYWYRQTLGQGPEFLTYFQNEAQLEKSRLLSDRFSAERPKGSFSTLEIQRTEQGDSAMYLCASRTSDNEQFFGPGTRLTVL.